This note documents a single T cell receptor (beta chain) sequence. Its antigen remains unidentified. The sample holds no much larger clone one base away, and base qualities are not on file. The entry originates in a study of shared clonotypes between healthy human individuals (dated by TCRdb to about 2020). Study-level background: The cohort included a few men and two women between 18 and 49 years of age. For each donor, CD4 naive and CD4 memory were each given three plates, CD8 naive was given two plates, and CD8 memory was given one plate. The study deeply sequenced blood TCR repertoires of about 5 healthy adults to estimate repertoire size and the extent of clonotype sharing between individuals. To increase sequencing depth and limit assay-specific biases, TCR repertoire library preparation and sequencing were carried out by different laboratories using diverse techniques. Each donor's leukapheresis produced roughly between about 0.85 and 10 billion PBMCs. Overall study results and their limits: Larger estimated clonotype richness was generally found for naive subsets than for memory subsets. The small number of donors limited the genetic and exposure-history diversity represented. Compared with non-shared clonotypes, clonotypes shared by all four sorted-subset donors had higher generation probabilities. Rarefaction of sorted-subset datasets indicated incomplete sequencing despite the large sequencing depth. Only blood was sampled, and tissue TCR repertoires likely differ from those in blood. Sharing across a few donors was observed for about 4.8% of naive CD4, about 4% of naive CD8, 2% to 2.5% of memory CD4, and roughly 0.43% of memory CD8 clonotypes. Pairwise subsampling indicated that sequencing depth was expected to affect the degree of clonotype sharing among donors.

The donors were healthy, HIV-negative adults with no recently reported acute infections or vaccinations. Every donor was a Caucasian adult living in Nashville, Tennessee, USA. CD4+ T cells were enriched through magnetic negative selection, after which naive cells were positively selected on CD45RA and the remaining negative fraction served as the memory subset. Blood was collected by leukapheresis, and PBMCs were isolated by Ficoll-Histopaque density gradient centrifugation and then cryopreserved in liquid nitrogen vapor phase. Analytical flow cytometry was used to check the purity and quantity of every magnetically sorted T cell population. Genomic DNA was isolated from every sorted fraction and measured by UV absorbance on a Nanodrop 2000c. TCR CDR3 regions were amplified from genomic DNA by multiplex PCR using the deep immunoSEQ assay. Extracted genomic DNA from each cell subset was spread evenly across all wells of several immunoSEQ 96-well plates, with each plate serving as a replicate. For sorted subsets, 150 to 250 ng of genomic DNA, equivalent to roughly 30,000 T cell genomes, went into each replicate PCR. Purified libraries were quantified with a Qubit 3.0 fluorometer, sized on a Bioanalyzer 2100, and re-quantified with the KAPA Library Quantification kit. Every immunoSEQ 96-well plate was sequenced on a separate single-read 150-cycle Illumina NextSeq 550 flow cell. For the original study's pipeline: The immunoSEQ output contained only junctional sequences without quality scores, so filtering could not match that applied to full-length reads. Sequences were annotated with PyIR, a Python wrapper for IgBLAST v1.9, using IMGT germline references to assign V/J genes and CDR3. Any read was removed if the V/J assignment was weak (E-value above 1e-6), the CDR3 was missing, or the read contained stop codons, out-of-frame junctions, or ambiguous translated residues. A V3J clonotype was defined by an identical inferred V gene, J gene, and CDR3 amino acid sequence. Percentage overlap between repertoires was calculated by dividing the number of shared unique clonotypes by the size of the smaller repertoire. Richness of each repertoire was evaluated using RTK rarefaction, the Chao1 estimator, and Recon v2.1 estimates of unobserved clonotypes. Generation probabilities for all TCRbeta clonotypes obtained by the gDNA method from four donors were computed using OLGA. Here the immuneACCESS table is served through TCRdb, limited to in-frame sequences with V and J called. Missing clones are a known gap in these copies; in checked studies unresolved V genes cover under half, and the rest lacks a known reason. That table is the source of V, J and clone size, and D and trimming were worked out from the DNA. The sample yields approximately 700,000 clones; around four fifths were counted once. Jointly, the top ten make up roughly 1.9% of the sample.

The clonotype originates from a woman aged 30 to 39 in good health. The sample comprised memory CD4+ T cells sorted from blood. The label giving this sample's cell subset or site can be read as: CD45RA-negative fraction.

The CDR3 protein is CASSPSWDRVKTQYF. The sequenced DNA: TGTGCCAGCAGCCCCTCCTGGGACAGGGTGAAGACCCAGTACTTC. The V gene is TRBV6-5 and the J gene is TRBJ2-5, and 9 junctional nucleotides match TRBD1. Via the germline V gene, CDR1 is MNHEY and CDR2 SVGAGI. Trimming takes 6 bases off V and 6 bases off J; junction bases not matched to a gene: 11. The CDR3 runs 15 residues from the cysteine to the phenylalanine. The CDR3 DNA has 45 bases and is translated from base 1.